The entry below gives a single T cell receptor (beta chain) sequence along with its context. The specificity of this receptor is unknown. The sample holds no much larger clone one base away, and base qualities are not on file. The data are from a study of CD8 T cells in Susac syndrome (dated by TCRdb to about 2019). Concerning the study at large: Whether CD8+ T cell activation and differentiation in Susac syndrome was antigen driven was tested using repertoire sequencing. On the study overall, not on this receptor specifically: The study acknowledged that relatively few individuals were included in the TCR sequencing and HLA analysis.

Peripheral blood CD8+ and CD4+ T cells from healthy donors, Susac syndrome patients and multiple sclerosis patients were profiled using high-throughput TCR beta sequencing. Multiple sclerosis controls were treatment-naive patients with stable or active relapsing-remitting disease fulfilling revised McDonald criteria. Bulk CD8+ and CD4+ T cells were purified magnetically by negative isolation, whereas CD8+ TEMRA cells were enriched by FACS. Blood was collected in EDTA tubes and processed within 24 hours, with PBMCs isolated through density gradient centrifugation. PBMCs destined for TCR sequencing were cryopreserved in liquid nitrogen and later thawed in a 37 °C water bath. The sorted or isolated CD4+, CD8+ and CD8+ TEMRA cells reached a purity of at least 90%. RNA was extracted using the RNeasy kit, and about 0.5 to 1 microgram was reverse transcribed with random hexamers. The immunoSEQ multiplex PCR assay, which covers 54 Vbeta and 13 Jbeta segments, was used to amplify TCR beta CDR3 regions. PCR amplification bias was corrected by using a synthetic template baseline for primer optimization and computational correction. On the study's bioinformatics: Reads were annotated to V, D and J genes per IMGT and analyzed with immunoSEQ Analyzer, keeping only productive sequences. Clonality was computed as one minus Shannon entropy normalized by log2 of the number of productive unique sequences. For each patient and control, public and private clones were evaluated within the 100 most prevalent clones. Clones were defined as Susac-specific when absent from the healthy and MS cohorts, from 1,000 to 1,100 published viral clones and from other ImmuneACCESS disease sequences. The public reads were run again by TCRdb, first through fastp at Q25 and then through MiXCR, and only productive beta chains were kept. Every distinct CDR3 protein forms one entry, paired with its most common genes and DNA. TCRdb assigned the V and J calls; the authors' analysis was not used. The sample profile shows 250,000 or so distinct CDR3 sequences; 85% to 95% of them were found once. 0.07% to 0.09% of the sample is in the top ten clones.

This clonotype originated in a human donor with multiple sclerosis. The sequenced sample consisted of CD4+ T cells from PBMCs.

The CDR3 sequence is CASTPRDRGLGANVLTF. The DNA sequence is as follows: TGTGCCAGTACCCCTCGGGACAGGGGGCTTGGGGCCAACGTCCTGACTTTC. The sequence is built from TRBV19 and TRBJ2-6; 12 of the junction bases match TRBD1. For CDR1 and CDR2, the germline V gene (reference sequence) lists LNHDA and SQIVND. The CDR3 goes from the cysteine to the phenylalanine over 17 residues. Only the CDR3 DNA is retained, 51 bases long and in frame from the first base. Ends trimmed: V by 7 bases, J by 3 bases; bases unmatched to a gene: 7.